This T cell receptor (beta chain) was sequenced during a study of CD8+CD57+ T cells in acquired aplastic anemia. Germline CDR1 and CDR2: SGHTA and FQGNSA. Trimming took 5 bases from V and 1 from J, leaving 12 bases between them. The CDR3 spans 15 residues. This clonotype was detected ten times or more. The TCR beta profiling, which covered VDJ combination and CDR3 sequence, was carried out using genomic DNA as the template. MiXCR, applied by TCRdb to the reads, yields one record per CDR3 protein. The top ten hold about 1.1% of the sample, which has a few hundred thousand distinct CDR3 sequences, 34% seen once.

Sample: sorted CD4+, CD8+, or CD8+CD57+ T cells (not recorded which) from PBMCs. The V and J genes are TRBV7-2 and TRBJ1-5, with D tentatively TRBD1 (6 bases). This sequence was found in a human donor in good health, serving as a control. For the CDR3, the DNA is TGTGCCAGCAGCAAACTCAGGGGAAGCAATCAGCCCCAGCATTTT. Translated, it gives CASSKLRGSNQPQHF.